This T cell receptor (beta chain) was found in a study of shared clonotypes between healthy human individuals. About the research overall: The donors, two women and a few men, were aged 18 to 49. Findings and caveats of the study: Rarefaction exposed incomplete sorted-subset sequencing despite large depth.

The data were produced by immunoSEQ multiplex PCR, yet TCRdb's version contains in-frame clones alone and is incomplete. This sample carries roughly 2.5 million clones, 85% to 95% of them seen once, and the ten largest clones take roughly 0.13%. As to this clone: Its target is not known. At the DNA level, this CDR3 is encoded by other sequences in the same sample as well.

CDR1 and CDR2 from the germline V gene are MNHEY and SVGAGI. The CDR3 is 14 amino acids. With 6 bases removed from V and 3 bases from J, the gap between germline ends came to 12 bases. Sequencing was carried out using naive CD4+ T cells sorted from blood. Sample subset: CD45RA+ positively selected. This chain uses TRBV6-5 with TRBJ1-5; no firm D call. The clonotype comes from a man aged 18 to 30 in good health. In nucleotides, the CDR3 is TGTGCCAGCAGCCGGGGAAGGGACAATCAGCCCCAGCATTTT. It yields the protein CASSRGRDNQPQHF.